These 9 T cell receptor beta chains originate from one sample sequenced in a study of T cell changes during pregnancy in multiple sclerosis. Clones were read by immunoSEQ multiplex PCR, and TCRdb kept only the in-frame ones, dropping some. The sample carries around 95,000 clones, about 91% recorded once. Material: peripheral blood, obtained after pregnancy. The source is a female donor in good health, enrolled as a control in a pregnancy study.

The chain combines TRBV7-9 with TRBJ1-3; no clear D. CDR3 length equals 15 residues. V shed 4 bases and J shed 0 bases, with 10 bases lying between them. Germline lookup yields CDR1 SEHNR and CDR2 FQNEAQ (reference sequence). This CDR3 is CASSSQTSSGNTIYF. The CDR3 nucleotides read TGTGCCAGCAGCTCCCAAACATCCTCTGGAAACACCATATATTTT.

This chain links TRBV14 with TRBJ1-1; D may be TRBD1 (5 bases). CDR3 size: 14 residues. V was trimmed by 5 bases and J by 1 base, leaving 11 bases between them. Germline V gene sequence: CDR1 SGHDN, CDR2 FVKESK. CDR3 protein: CASSSRQRNTEAFF. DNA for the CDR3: TGTGCCAGCAGCTCGCGACAGAGGAACACTGAAGCTTTCTTT.

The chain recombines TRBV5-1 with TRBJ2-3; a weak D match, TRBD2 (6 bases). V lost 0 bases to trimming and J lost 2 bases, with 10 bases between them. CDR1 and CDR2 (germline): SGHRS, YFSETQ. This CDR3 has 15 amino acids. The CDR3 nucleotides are TGCGCCAGCAGCTTGGTTGGGGGACTCACAGATACGCAGTATTTT. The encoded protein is CASSLVGGLTDTQYF.

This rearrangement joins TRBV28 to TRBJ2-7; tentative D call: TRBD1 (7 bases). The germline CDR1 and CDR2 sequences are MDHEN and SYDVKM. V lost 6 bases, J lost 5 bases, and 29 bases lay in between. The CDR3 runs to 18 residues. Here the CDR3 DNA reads TGTGCCAGCAGGGGGGGAAGACTAAAGGACAGGAGGGTGCACGAGCAGTACTTC. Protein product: CASRGGRLKDRRVHEQYF.

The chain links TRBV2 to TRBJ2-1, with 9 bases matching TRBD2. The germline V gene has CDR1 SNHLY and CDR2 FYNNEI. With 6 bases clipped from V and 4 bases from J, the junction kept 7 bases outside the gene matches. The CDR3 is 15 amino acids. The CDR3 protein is CASSEPSGDYNEQFF. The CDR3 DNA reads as TGTGCCAGCAGCGAACCTAGCGGGGATTACAATGAGCAGTTCTTC.

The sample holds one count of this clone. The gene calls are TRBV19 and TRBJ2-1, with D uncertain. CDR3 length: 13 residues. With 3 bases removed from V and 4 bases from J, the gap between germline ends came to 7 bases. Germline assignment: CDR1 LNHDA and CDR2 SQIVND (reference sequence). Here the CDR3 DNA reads TGTGCCAGTAGTATTACGCTATACAATGAGCAGTTCTTC. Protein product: CASSITLYNEQFF.

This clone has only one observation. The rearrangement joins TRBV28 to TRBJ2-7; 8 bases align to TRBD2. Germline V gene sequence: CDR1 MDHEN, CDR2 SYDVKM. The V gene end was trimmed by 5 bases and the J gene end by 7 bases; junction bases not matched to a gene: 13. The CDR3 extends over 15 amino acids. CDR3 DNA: TGTGCCAGCAGTCGAGGAGGGACTAGTTCCTGGGAGCAGTACTTC. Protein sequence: CASSRGGTSSWEQYF.

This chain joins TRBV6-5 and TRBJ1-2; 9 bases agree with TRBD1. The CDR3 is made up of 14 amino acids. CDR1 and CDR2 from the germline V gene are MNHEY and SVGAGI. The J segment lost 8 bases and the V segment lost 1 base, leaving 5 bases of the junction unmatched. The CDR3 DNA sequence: TGTGCCAGCAGTTACTTACAGGGGGCAGGGGGCTACACCTTC. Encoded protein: CASSYLQGAGGYTF.

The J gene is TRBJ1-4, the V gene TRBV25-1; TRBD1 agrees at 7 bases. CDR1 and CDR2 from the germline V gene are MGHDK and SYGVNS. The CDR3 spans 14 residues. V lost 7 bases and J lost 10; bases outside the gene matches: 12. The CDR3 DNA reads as TGTGCCAGCATCCAAACAGGGGCTAAGGGAAAACTGTTTTTT. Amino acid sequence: CASIQTGAKGKLFF.